This T cell receptor (beta chain) was captured in a study of T cells in Graves' hyperthyroidism and ophthalmopathy. The V and J ends lost 7 bases and 6 bases respectively, with 15 bases between them. The CDR3 covers 14 residues. Germline V lookup: CDR1 MNHEY, CDR2 SVGEGT. Authors of the study amplified TCR beta CDR3 regions from RNA transcripts. A set of HTBI primers served as the primers for a first-round RT-PCR of the TCR CDR3. MiXCR, run by TCRdb on the multiplex PCR reads, gives a single entry per CDR3 protein. The repertoire holds roughly 500,000 distinct CDR3 sequences, with around 15% as singletons. This clonotype was picked up one time.

The chain uses TRBV6-2 or TRBV6-3 and TRBJ2-2, with a possible D match to TRBD2 (6 bases). The source material was blood. This sequence was found in a woman in her 30s with Graves' ophthalmopathy. The CDR3 here is CASTDWGGPGELFF. The CDR3 coding sequence is TGTGCCAGCACCGACTGGGGAGGTCCCGGGGAGCTGTTTTTT.